This is a list of T cell receptor beta chains from one sample in a study of cytomegalovirus exposure and HLA in healthy donors. The assay was immunoSEQ multiplex PCR, and TCRdb's table has in-frame clones only and misses some. Here the sample spans 210,000 or so clones, over 65% being singletons. Sequencing was done on a sample of PBMCs. The receptors shown here come from a woman aged 60-75 years in good health and CMV-seropositive. Each CDR3 is given with its conserved first and last residue. A D gene is named only where the DNA matches it firmly. Only some rows state a clone size, as once, few, many or a class for expanded clones.

v_call,d_call,clone_size,j_call,cdr3_aa,cdr3_nt
TRBV6-6,-,-,TRBJ1-2,CASRRGSNGYTF,TGTGCCAGCAGGAGAGGGAGTAATGGCTACACCTTC
TRBV19,TRBD1,-,TRBJ2-7,CASTDNRGTEQYF,TGTGCCAGTACTGACAACAGGGGGACCGAGCAGTACTTC
TRBV7-9,-,-,TRBJ1-2,CSSSGQRSYTF,TGTTCCAGCAGCGGACAGAGGAGCTACACCTTC
TRBV28,-,once,TRBJ1-3,CASSEVAVSSGNTIYF,TGTGCCAGCAGTGAAGTGGCAGTAAGCTCTGGAAACACCATATATTTT
TRBV2,-,-,TRBJ1-1,CASSFIQTEAFF,TGTGCCAGCAGCTTTATACAGACAGAAGCTTTCTTT
TRBV15,-,-,TRBJ2-1,CATSSLDSSSYNEQFF,TGTGCCACCAGCAGCCTTGACTCCAGCTCCTACAATGAGCAGTTCTTC
TRBV14,TRBD1,-,TRBJ1-2,CASSPTTGAYGYTF,TGTGCCAGCAGCCCTACCACAGGGGCCTATGGCTACACCTTC
TRBV5-1,-,-,TRBJ1-4,CASSLHTTNEKLFF,TGCGCCAGCAGCCTGCACACAACTAATGAAAAACTGTTTTTT
TRBV11-2,-,-,TRBJ2-7,CASSLALGAYEQYF,TGTGCCAGCAGCTTAGCGCTTGGGGCATACGAGCAGTACTTC
TRBV12-5,-,-,TRBJ1-1,CASGLVLNTEAFF,TGTGCTAGTGGTTTGGTCTTGAACACTGAAGCTTTCTTT
TRBV5-6,-,-,TRBJ2-1,CASSFFQAGRDNEQFF,TGTGCCAGCAGCTTCTTTCAGGCAGGCAGAGACAATGAGCAGTTCTTC
TRBV15,TRBD2,-,TRBJ2-5,CATSRERLAGQETQYF,TGTGCCACCAGCAGAGAGAGACTAGCGGGACAAGAGACCCAGTACTTC
TRBV6-5,TRBD2,few,TRBJ2-5,CASSYGLAGGPETQYF,TGTGCCAGCAGTTACGGACTAGCGGGAGGGCCGGAGACCCAGTACTTC
TRBV7-2,-,-,TRBJ1-1,CASSLALANTEAFF,TGTGCCAGCAGCTTAGCGCTGGCGAACACTGAAGCTTTCTTT
TRBV14,TRBD1,-,TRBJ1-1,CASSRRQGARGSTEAFF,TGTGCCAGCAGCCGAAGACAGGGGGCTAGGGGGAGCACTGAAGCTTTCTTT
TRBV2,TRBD2,-,TRBJ2-2,CASSDSLAGGTGELFF,TGTGCCAGCAGTGATAGTCTAGCGGGGGGCACCGGGGAGCTGTTTTTT
TRBV7-9,-,-,TRBJ2-3,CASSKPPGTLTDTQYF,TGTGCCAGCAGCAAACCACCGGGAACCCTCACAGATACGCAGTATTTT
TRBV6-5,-,-,TRBJ2-5,CASSYESAQYF,TGTGCCAGCAGTTACGAGTCGGCCCAGTACTTC
TRBV5-1,-,-,TRBJ1-6,CASSLGLHNSPLHF,TGCGCCAGCAGCTTGGGACTGCATAATTCACCCCTCCACTTT
TRBV25-1,-,-,TRBJ1-2,CASSAPQGGGDYGYTF,TGTGCCAGCAGTGCACCTCAGGGTGGTGGAGACTATGGCTACACCTTC
TRBV7-9,TRBD1,-,TRBJ2-7,CASSPLPGQGTYEQYF,TGTGCCAGCAGCCCCTTACCGGGACAGGGGACCTACGAGCAGTACTTC
TRBV6-6,-,-,TRBJ1-1,CASPPGGGLLVF,TGTGCCAGCCCTCCCGGGGGGGGGCTTCTGGTCTTT
TRBV5-1,TRBD2,-,TRBJ2-2,CASSLFGRAPGELFF,TGCGCCAGCAGCTTGTTCGGGAGGGCGCCCGGGGAGCTGTTTTTT
TRBV19,-,once,TRBJ1-2,CASSTTLLGTFGNGYTF,TGTGCCAGTAGTACCACCTTACTCGGGACATTCGGCAATGGCTACACCTTC
TRBV4-2,TRBD1,few,TRBJ2-7,CASSQALGQGGSYEQYF,TGTGCCAGCAGCCAAGCCTTGGGACAGGGGGGTTCCTACGAGCAGTACTTC
TRBV5-1,-,-,TRBJ2-5,CASSLALRETQYF,TGCGCCAGCAGCTTGGCTCTGCGGGAGACCCAGTACTTC
TRBV27,TRBD2,-,TRBJ2-5,CASSPSGGPWETQYF,TGTGCCAGCAGTCCTAGCGGGGGGCCCTGGGAGACCCAGTACTTC
TRBV30,-,-,TRBJ2-7,CAWSVGGWGEQYF,TGTGCCTGGAGTGTAGGGGGTTGGGGGGAGCAGTACTTC
TRBV10-3,-,-,TRBJ2-5,CAISDPRHRDAETQYF,TGTGCCATCAGTGACCCAAGACACAGGGATGCGGAGACCCAGTACTTC
TRBV7-2,-,-,TRBJ2-1,CASSLARGYEQFF,TGTGCCAGCAGCTTAGCCAGGGGTTATGAGCAGTTCTTC
TRBV7-6,-,-,TRBJ2-7,CASSRGPSYEQYF,TGTGCCAGCAGCCGGGGTCCCTCCTACGAGCAGTACTTC
TRBV5-1,TRBD1,few,TRBJ1-2,CASTRQGSSGYTF,TGCGCCAGCACCAGACAGGGTTCTTCTGGCTACACCTTC
TRBV9,TRBD1,-,TRBJ1-4,CASSGGTANEKLFF,TGTGCCAGCAGCGGCGGGACAGCAAATGAAAAACTGTTTTTT
TRBV7-6,TRBD1,-,TRBJ2-1,CASSRWTGVYNEQFF,TGTGCCAGCAGCCGCTGGACAGGGGTCTACAATGAGCAGTTCTTC
TRBV5-1,-,-,TRBJ1-6,CASSLADSSNSPLHF,TGCGCCAGCAGCTTGGCCGACAGTTCCAATTCACCCCTCCACTTT